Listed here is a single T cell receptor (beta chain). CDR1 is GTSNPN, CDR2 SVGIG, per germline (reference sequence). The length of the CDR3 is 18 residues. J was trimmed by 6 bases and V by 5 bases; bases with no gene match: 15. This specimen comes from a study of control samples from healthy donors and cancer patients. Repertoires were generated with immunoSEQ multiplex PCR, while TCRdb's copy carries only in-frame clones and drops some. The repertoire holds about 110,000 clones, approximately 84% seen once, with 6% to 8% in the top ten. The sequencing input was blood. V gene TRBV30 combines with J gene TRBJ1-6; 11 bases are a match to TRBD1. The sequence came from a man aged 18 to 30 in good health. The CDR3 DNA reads TGTGCCTGGGAAGCCGGGACAGGGGGTGCCCTGGGTAATTCACCCCTCCACTTT. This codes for CAWEAGTGGALGNSPLHF.